The clone carrying this TCR beta chain was counted a single time. Everyone who took part was roughly 18 to 89 years old, and they came from 20 to 25 US areas. Cohort assignment relied on participant-reported clinical history. Cohort 3 donors were reported recovered after two negative PCRs, clearance, or symptom resolution. The record originates from a study of blood T cell repertoires in COVID-19. Study at large: T cells, B-cell-depleted T cells, or PBMCs supplied cDNA or gDNA.

Measured with immunoSEQ multiplex PCR; TCRdb has only the in-frame clones, and not every one. This table has 250,000 to 350,000 clones, approximately 90% appearing once. The sample consisted of PBMCs or T cells enriched from blood (not recorded which). This sequence was found in a woman in her thirties or forties who had recovered from COVID-19.

The CDR3 reads CACGTSGIETQYF. In DNA form, the CDR3 reads TGTGCCTGTGGGACTAGCGGGATCGAGACCCAGTACTTC. The V and J genes are TRBV2 and TRBJ2-5; TRBD2 agrees at 13 bases. CDR3 length: 13 amino acids. Germline V lookup: CDR1 SNHLY, CDR2 FYNNEI. Trimming took 11 bases from V and 5 from J; bases not matched to a gene: 5. The variable domain in full, completed from reference TRBV2 and TRBJ2-5, reads EPEVTQTPSHQVTQMGQEVILRCVPISNHLYFYWYRQILGQKVEFLVSFYNNEISEKSEIFDDQFSVERPDGSNFTLKIRSTKLEDSAMYFCACGTSGIETQYFGPGTRLLVL.